The rows below give T cell receptor beta chains drawn from one sample of a study of T cell responses to AZD1222 COVID-19 vaccine. The data were produced by immunoSEQ multiplex PCR, yet TCRdb's version contains in-frame clones alone and is incomplete. The sample contains roughly 120,000 clones, approximately 85% of which appear only once. This specimen consisted of peripheral blood, obtained on day 0 of AZD1222 vaccination. Receptor source: an adult in good health. Each CDR3 is given with its conserved first and last residue. D genes are given only for firm matches. Only part of the rows carry a size: once, few, many, or a class if the clone is expanded.

D gene	clone size	J gene	V gene	CDR3 DNA	CDR3 protein
.	.	TRBJ1-2	TRBV5-1	TGCGCCAGCAGCTTGATAACAGCCTCTTCCTATGGCTACACCTTC	CASSLITASSYGYTF
.	.	TRBJ2-2	TRBV27	TGTGCCAGTTGTATGGCAGTTCAGGCCGGGGAGCTGTTTTTT	CASCMAVQAGELFF
.	.	TRBJ1-2	TRBV7-3	TGTGCCAGCAGCCCCAGTATGGGGAGTGGCTACACCTTC	CASSPSMGSGYTF
.	.	TRBJ2-3	TRBV28	TGTGCCAGCAGTTTATTAAGGCCAGGGGGCACAGATACGCAGTATTTT	CASSLLRPGGTDTQYF
.	.	TRBJ2-7	TRBV14	TGTGCCAGCAGCCTCTTATCCGGGGCCAGCTCCTACGAGCAGTACTTC	CASSLLSGASSYEQYF
.	.	TRBJ1-2	TRBV28	TGTGCCAGCAACCGAAATGGCTACACCTTC	CASNRNGYTF
.	.	TRBJ1-4	TRBV4-2	TGTGCCAGCAGCCAACAGGGAGGGACTAATGAAAAACTGTTTTTT	CASSQQGGTNEKLFF
.	.	TRBJ2-1	TRBV7-9	.	CASSLVAAGALPFF
TRBD1	.	TRBJ1-1	TRBV7-8	TGTGCCAGCAGCTCTACCGGGACAGCGGAAGCTTTCTTT	CASSSTGTAEAFF
.	.	TRBJ2-5	TRBV20-1	TGCAGTGCTAGAGGGAAGGGGACCCAGTACTTC	CSARGKGTQYF
.	.	TRBJ1-1	TRBV18	TGTGCCAGCTCTCCAAACTCTCAGGCTGAAGCTTTCTTT	CASSPNSQAEAFF
TRBD1	once	TRBJ2-4	TRBV28	TGTGCCAGCAGAACAGGGGGTACCAAAAACATTCAGTACTTC	CASRTGGTKNIQYF
.	few	TRBJ1-1	TRBV5-8	TGTGCCAGCAGCGGTGGTCGGATGAACACTGAAGCTTTCTTT	CASSGGRMNTEAFF
.	.	TRBJ2-7	TRBV6-5	TGTGCCAGCAGTTACTCCGGGAGCCCAGGGTCCTACGAGCAGTACTTC	CASSYSGSPGSYEQYF
.	.	TRBJ2-7	TRBV24-1	TGTGCCACCAGTGAGGGGACGGCGAGCTCCTACGAGCAGTACTTC	CATSEGTASSYEQYF
TRBD1	.	TRBJ1-5	TRBV28	TGTGCCAGCAGTATGACCGGACAGGAGGCGATTCAGCCCCAGCATTTT	CASSMTGQEAIQPQHF
.	.	TRBJ2-5	TRBV7-8	TGTGCCAGCAGCTTAGGCCGGTGGGCCGGCGGAGAGACCCAGTACTTC	CASSLGRWAGGETQYF
TRBD1	.	TRBJ1-1	TRBV19	TGTGCCAGTAGTATAGGGGGACAGGGCAGTACTGAAGCTTTCTTT	CASSIGGQGSTEAFF
.	.	TRBJ2-1	TRBV4-2	TGTGCCAGCAGCTCGGTAGGGGTGGGCGAGCAGTTCTTC	CASSSVGVGEQFF
.	.	TRBJ2-4	TRBV28	TGTGCCAGCAGCTCAAATTTATTAGGTGGCATTCAGTACTTC	CASSSNLLGGIQYF
.	.	TRBJ1-4	TRBV6-5	TGTGCCAGCAGTTCCTCCCCAAGTGAAAAACTGTTTTTT	CASSSSPSEKLFF
TRBD2	.	TRBJ2-1	TRBV9	TGTGCCAGCAGCGTAGGCGGGAGGGTTGGGGATGAGCAGTTCTTC	CASSVGGRVGDEQFF
.	.	TRBJ1-5	TRBV28	TGTGCCAGCAGTTCCCTCGGCGGACAATTCCAGCCCCAGCATTTT	CASSSLGGQFQPQHF
.	.	TRBJ1-1	TRBV27	TGTGCCAGCGCCCCCAGGGATCAGGGTGGCAACACTGAAGCTTTCTTT	CASAPRDQGGNTEAFF
TRBD1	.	TRBJ1-1	TRBV27	TGTGCCAGCAGTGCGACGACAGGGGTCACTGAAGCTTTCTTT	CASSATTGVTEAFF
.	.	TRBJ1-1	TRBV5-1	TGCGCCAGCAGCTTGATGGCAGTGAACACTGAAGCTTTCTTT	CASSLMAVNTEAFF
TRBD2	.	TRBJ2-5	TRBV28	TGTGCCAGCAGACCTGGACTAGCAGCCCAGGGAACCCAGTACTTC	CASRPGLAAQGTQYF
TRBD1	once	TRBJ1-4	TRBV7-8	TGTGCCAGCAGCTTATACCTACAGGGGTTTGAGGAAAAACTGTTTTTT	CASSLYLQGFEEKLFF
.	.	TRBJ1-6	TRBV11-2	TGTGCCAGCAGCTCCTCGATTAATTCACCCCTCCACTTT	CASSSSINSPLHF
.	few	TRBJ2-3	TRBV28	TGTGCCAGCAGTTTTGCCCCCCAGGAGTCTAGCACAGATACGCAGTATTTT	CASSFAPQESSTDTQYF
.	.	TRBJ2-7	TRBV6-5	TGTGCCAGCAGTTACAGGGTCTCCTACGAGCAGTACTTC	CASSYRVSYEQYF
.	.	TRBJ1-3	TRBV3-1/TRBV3-2	TGTGCCAGCAGCTTCCGGACAGATTCAGATCCTGGAAACACCATATATTTT	CASSFRTDSDPGNTIYF
TRBD2	once	TRBJ2-3	TRBV11-3	TGTGCCAGCAGCTTAGGAAGCGGGGGGCCCGGAGATACGCAGTATTTT	CASSLGSGGPGDTQYF
.	.	TRBJ1-1	TRBV12-3/TRBV12-4	TGTGCCAGCAGTCTACAGGGATGGGATGAAGCTTTCTTT	CASSLQGWDEAFF
.	.	TRBJ2-5	TRBV5-1	TGCGCCAGCAGCTTGGTCGGGGAGACCCAGTACTTC	CASSLVGETQYF
.	few	TRBJ2-1	TRBV14	TGTGCCAGCAGCCAACTACCAGGGTGGGGAGGTAATGAGCAGTTCTTC	CASSQLPGWGGNEQFF
.	.	TRBJ2-5	TRBV24-1	TGTGCCACCAGTGATAGTCGCAGGAGTGGTGGGAAAGAGACCCAGTACTTC	CATSDSRRSGGKETQYF